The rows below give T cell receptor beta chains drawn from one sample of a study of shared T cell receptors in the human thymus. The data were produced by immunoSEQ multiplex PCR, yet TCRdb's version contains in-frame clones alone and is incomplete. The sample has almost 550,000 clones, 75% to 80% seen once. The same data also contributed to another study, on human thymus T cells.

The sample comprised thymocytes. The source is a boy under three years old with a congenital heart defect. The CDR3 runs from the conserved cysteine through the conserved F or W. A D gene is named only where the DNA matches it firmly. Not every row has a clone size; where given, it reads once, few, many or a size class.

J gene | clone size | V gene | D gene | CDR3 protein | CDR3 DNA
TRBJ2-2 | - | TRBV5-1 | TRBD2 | CASGGLAGDTGELFF | TGCGCCAGCGGAGGACTAGCGGGAGACACCGGGGAGCTGTTTTTT
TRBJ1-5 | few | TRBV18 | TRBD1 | CASSRTGDNQPQHF | TGTGCCAGCTCCCGCACAGGGGACAATCAGCCCCAGCATTTT
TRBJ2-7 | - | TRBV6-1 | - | CASEGPQYF | TGTGCCAGCGAGGGCCCACAGTACTTC
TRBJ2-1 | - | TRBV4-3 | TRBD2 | CASSHGLGRTSDNEQFF | TGCGCCAGCAGCCATGGACTAGGGCGGACCTCGGACAATGAGCAGTTCTTC
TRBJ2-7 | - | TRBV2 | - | CASADFSYEQYF | TGTGCCAGCGCCGACTTCTCCTACGAGCAGTACTTC
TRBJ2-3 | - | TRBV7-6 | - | CASSRGRAKSTDTQYF | TGTGCCAGCAGCCGAGGGCGGGCAAAGTCCACAGATACGCAGTATTTT
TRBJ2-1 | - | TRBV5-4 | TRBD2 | CASSLGLAGSHEQFF | TGTGCCAGCAGCTTGGGACTAGCGGGAAGTCATGAGCAGTTCTTC
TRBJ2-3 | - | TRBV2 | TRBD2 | CASSDFPTSGRATDTQYF | TGTGCCAGCAGTGATTTCCCCACTAGCGGGAGGGCCACAGATACGCAGTATTTT
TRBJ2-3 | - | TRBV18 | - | CASSPEDSSTDTQYF | TGTGCCAGCTCACCAGAGGATTCTAGCACAGATACGCAGTATTTT
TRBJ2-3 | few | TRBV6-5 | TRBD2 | CASSILAGDFNTQYF | TGTGCCAGCAGTATACTAGCGGGAGACTTTAATACGCAGTATTTT
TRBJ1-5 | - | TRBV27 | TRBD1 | CASSLSAREDREGYNNQPQHF | TGTGCCAGCAGTTTATCCGCCAGAGAGGACAGGGAGGGGTATAACAATCAGCCCCAGCATTTT
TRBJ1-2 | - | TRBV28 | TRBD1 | CASSLGAGGPPGANYGYTF | TGTGCCAGCAGTTTAGGGGCAGGGGGCCCACCTGGAGCTAACTATGGCTACACCTTC
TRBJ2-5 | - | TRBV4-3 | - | CASSLQGVREDSVLQGTQYF | TGCGCCAGCAGCCTCCAAGGGGTCCGGGAGGACAGTGTCCTGCAGGGGACCCAGTACTTC
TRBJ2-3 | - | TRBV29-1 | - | CSVASGRDGTQYF | TGCAGCGTTGCGAGTGGGCGGGATGGTACGCAGTATTTT
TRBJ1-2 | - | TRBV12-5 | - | CASGLANGQSGGYTF | TGTGCTAGTGGTTTGGCCAATGGACAGTCAGGTGGCTACACCTTC
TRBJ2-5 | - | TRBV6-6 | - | CASSSVQETQYF | TGTGCCAGCAGTTCCGTCCAAGAGACCCAGTACTTC